Shown below are 3 T cell receptor beta chains from a single sample sequenced in a study of blood T cell repertoires in COVID-19. TCRdb's table, derived via immunoSEQ multiplex PCR, lists solely in-frame clones and lacks some. The sample has about 190,000 clones, approximately 81% seen once. Sequencing used peripheral blood. These receptors were collected from an elderly woman with active or convalescent COVID-19.

The chain couples TRBV6-2 or TRBV6-3 to TRBJ1-2; 8 bases are a match to TRBD1. V lost 5 bases to trimming and J lost 8 bases; unmatched junction nucleotides: 10. Germline V gene sequence: CDR1 MNHEY, CDR2 SVGEGT. The CDR3 length is 14 residues. The CDR3 loop is CASSTTRTGYGYTF. The CDR3, as DNA: TGTGCCAGCAGTACGACCCGGACAGGGTACGGCTACACCTTC.

The chain couples TRBV4-1 to TRBJ2-7, with 9 bases identical to TRBD1. Unmatched junction bases numbered 8, after V lost 3 bases and J lost 2 bases. There are 16 residues in the CDR3. Germline lookup yields CDR1 MGHRA and CDR2 YSYEKL. CDR3 DNA sequence: TGCGCCAGCAGCCATCCCGGGACAGGGAAAGCCTACGAGCAGTACTTC. It is translated as CASSHPGTGKAYEQYF.

The J gene is TRBJ2-1, the V gene TRBV7-9, with TRBD2 matching over 7 bases. CDR3 size: 14 residues. The trim removed 1 base at V and 5 bases at J, leaving 2 bases unmatched. Germline CDR1 SEHNR, CDR2 FQNEAQ (reference sequence). The CDR3 DNA reads TGTGCCAGCAGCTTAGGGAGCGGGAACAATGAGCAGTTCTTC. Protein sequence: CASSLGSGNNEQFF.